This TCR beta chain came from a study of shared clonotypes between healthy human individuals (TCRdb year 2020). About the investigation overall: A couple of women and three men aged 18 to 49 years were included in the cohort. For each donor, CD4 naive and CD4 memory were each given three plates, CD8 naive was given two plates, and CD8 memory was given one plate. Blood TCR repertoires of a handful of healthy adults were deeply sequenced to estimate repertoire size and the extent of clonotype sharing between individuals. Libraries were prepared and TCR repertoires were sequenced by different laboratories using diverse techniques, in order to increase sequencing depth and limit assay-specific biases. Leukapheresis yielded between about 0.94 and 8.9 billion PBMCs per donor.

The donors were healthy, HIV-negative adults who had no recently reported acute infections or vaccinations. Every donor was a Caucasian adult residing in Nashville, Tennessee, USA. CD4+ T cells were enriched by magnetic negative selection; naive cells were then positively selected on CD45RA, and the negative fraction formed the memory subset. Blood was collected by leukapheresis, and PBMCs were isolated by Ficoll-Histopaque density gradient centrifugation and then cryopreserved in liquid nitrogen vapor phase. Analytical flow cytometry was used to check the purity and quantity of each magnetically sorted T cell population. From each sorted fraction, genomic DNA was isolated and quantified by UV absorbance on a Nanodrop 2000c. As regards this clone: Its antigen remains undetermined. Nothing much larger sits one base from this clone, and base qualities are not available.

Using the deep immunoSEQ assay, multiplex PCR amplified TCR CDR3 regions from genomic DNA. Extracted genomic DNA from each cell subset was distributed evenly across all wells of several immunoSEQ 96-well plates, and each plate was treated as a replicate. For sorted subsets, around 200 ng genomic DNA, equal to 30,000 or so T cell genomes, was loaded into each replicate PCR. The purified libraries were quantified using a Qubit 3.0 fluorometer, sized with a Bioanalyzer 2100, and then quantified again using the KAPA Library Quantification kit. A separate single-read 150-cycle Illumina NextSeq 550 flow cell was used to sequence each immunoSEQ 96-well plate. The published analysis was carried out like this. Because the immunoSEQ output held only junctional sequences and lacked quality scores, the filtering could not match the filtering applied to full-length reads. To assign V/J genes and CDR3, sequences were annotated using PyIR, a Python wrapper for IgBLAST v1.9, with IMGT germline references. Reads were removed for weak V/J assignments (E-value above 1e-6), missing CDR3, stop codons, out-of-frame junctions, or ambiguous translated residues. V3J clonotypes were defined as sequences sharing the same inferred V gene, J gene, and CDR3 amino acid sequence. Percentage overlap between repertoires was calculated by dividing the number of shared unique clonotypes by the size of the smaller repertoire. Repertoire richness was assessed with RTK rarefaction, the Chao1 estimator, and Recon v2.1 estimates of unobserved clonotypes. Generation probabilities for all TCRbeta clonotypes obtained by the gDNA method from a few donors were computed using OLGA. TCRdb provides this immuneACCESS table in a form limited to in-frame rearrangements. Some clones are lacking; in checked studies, under half of them reflect an unresolved V gene, and why the rest are absent is not known. The DNA gave D and trimming, while V, J and clone size come from that table. The sample data list 2 million to 2.5 million clones, and roughly 92% of these were observed just once. The ten largest account for 0.37% of the sample.

Clipping removes 5 bases from V and 3 bases from J, with 13 as the unmatched junction base count. Taken from the germline V gene (reference sequence), the CDR1 and CDR2 loops are SEHNR and FQNEAQ. Taken from cysteine to phenylalanine, the CDR3 has 16 residues. Only the CDR3 portion is preserved as DNA: 48 bases, with reading frame beginning at the first base. Here is what the overall study found, with its caveats: Sampling was restricted to blood, and TCR repertoires in tissue are likely to differ from TCR repertoires in blood. Compared with non-shared clonotypes, the clonotypes found in all four sorted-subset donors had higher generation probabilities. The small number of donors limited the genetic and exposure-history diversity represented. Naive subsets generally had larger estimated clonotype richness than memory subsets. Across four donors, around 5.4% of naive CD4, around 3.3% of naive CD8, approximately 2.5% of memory CD4, and approximately 0.42% of memory CD8 clonotypes were shared. Pairwise subsampling indicated that sequencing depth was expected to affect the degree of clonotype sharing among donors. Even with the large sequencing depth, rarefaction of the sorted-subset datasets indicated that sequencing was incomplete.

The sequence joins TRBV7-9 to TRBJ2-7, with 7 central nucleotides matching TRBD2. Input material: naive CD4+ T cells from PBMCs. Sample cell subset or site, as interpreted from the label and publication: CD45RA+ positively selected. The clonotype was recovered from a man aged 18 to 35 in good health. Some clones in this sample may be carry-over from other donors' samples. The sequence in DNA is TGTGCCAGCAGCCCTTGGGCGGCTAGCGGAAACTACGAGCAGTACTTC. The resulting protein is CASSPWAASGNYEQYF.